Listed below are T cell receptor beta chains from one sample, sequenced in a study of regulatory T cells in long-lasting Graves disease. TCRdb ran MiXCR on the multiplex PCR reads and lists one entry per CDR3 protein. The table includes roughly 430,000 distinct CDR3 sequences, around 15% detected once. This sample also belongs to another study, concerning T cells in Graves' hyperthyroidism and ophthalmopathy.

Sequenced here: peripheral blood mononuclear cells (PBMCs), sampled at new diagnosis, from a patient treated with antithyroid drugs. These receptors were collected from a woman in her 30s with Graves disease. Each CDR3 is given with its conserved first and last residue. The order of the fields is CDR3 protein, CDR3 DNA, clone size, CDR3 length, V gene, J gene, D gene. A D gene is named only where the DNA matches it firmly. Clone size is given for some rows only: seen once, a few or many times, or a class if the clone is expanded.

CDR3: CASSRGYFPSYNEQFF
DNA: TGTGCCAGCTCCCGAGGGTACTTTCCCTCCTACAATGAGCAGTTCTTC
size: many
length: 16
V: TRBV28
J: TRBJ2-1
D: NA

CDR3: CASKGVATNEKLFF
DNA: TGTGCCAGCAAGGGAGTTGCAACTAATGAAAAACTGTTTTTT
size: many
length: 14
V: TRBV28
J: TRBJ1-4
D: NA

CDR3: CSAGQGANEQFF
DNA: TGCAGCGCCGGACAGGGGGCGAATGAGCAGTTCTTC
size: NA
length: 12
V: TRBV29-1
J: TRBJ2-1
D: TRBD1

CDR3: CASSLVGFGQPQHF
DNA: TGTGCCAGCAGTTTAGTAGGGTTTGGTCAGCCCCAGCATTTT
size: many
length: 14
V: TRBV12-3/TRBV12-4
J: TRBJ1-5
D: NA

CDR3: CASSKLAGARDTQYF
DNA: TGTGCCAGTAGTAAACTAGCGGGAGCAAGAGATACGCAGTATTTT
size: NA
length: 15
V: TRBV19
J: TRBJ2-3
D: TRBD2

CDR3: CASSEGTGPYNEQFF
DNA: TGTGCCAGCAGTGAGGGGACAGGCCCCTACAATGAGCAGTTCTTC
size: many
length: 15
V: TRBV2
J: TRBJ2-1
D: TRBD1

CDR3: CASRPLAGTTDTQYF
DNA: TGTGCCAGCAGACCCCTAGCGGGAACCACAGATACGCAGTATTTT
size: NA
length: 15
V: TRBV11-2
J: TRBJ2-3
D: TRBD2

CDR3: CASSIVDGYTF
DNA: TGTGCCAGTAGTATCGTGGATGGCTACACCTTC
size: many
length: 11
V: TRBV19
J: TRBJ1-2
D: NA

CDR3: CASSSTGTTYGYTF
DNA: TGTGCCAGCAGCTCGACCGGGACAACCTATGGCTACACCTTC
size: NA
length: 14
V: TRBV5-8
J: TRBJ1-2
D: NA

CDR3: CASSHRASGRVSSYEQYF
DNA: TGTGCCAGCAGCCACCGGGCTAGCGGGAGGGTGAGCTCCTACGAGCAGTACTTC
size: many
length: 18
V: TRBV7-8
J: TRBJ2-7
D: TRBD2

CDR3: CSARAGGNTEAFF
DNA: TGCAGTGCTAGAGCCGGGGGGAACACTGAAGCTTTCTTT
size: many
length: 13
V: TRBV20-1
J: TRBJ1-1
D: NA

CDR3: CASSFRTASGNTIYF
DNA: TGTGCCAGCAGTTTCCGGACGGCCTCTGGAAACACCATATATTTT
size: many
length: 15
V: TRBV2
J: TRBJ1-3
D: NA

CDR3: CASSYLSGDEAYEQYF
DNA: TGTGCCAGCAGTTACTTATCGGGAGACGAAGCCTACGAGCAGTACTTC
size: few
length: 16
V: TRBV6-2/TRBV6-3
J: TRBJ2-7
D: NA

CDR3: CASSPRALDNEQFF
DNA: TGCGCCAGCAGCCCTAGGGCCTTGGACAATGAGCAGTTCTTC
size: many
length: 14
V: TRBV5-1
J: TRBJ2-1
D: NA

CDR3: CASSFLNEQFF
DNA: TGTGCCAGCAGCTTTCTCAATGAGCAGTTCTTC
size: many
length: 11
V: TRBV7-9
J: TRBJ2-1
D: NA

CDR3: CASSDPGAPTSSYNEQFF
DNA: TGTGCCAGCAGCGACCCGGGTGCGCCCACGAGCTCCTACAATGAGCAGTTCTTC
size: NA
length: 18
V: TRBV14
J: TRBJ2-1
D: NA

CDR3: CASSLGLRKAFF
DNA: TGTGCCAGCAGCTTAGGGCTCAGAAAAGCTTTCTTT
size: many
length: 12
V: TRBV11-2
J: TRBJ1-1
D: NA

CDR3: CASSEAPRGSYGYTF
DNA: TGTGCCAGCAGTGAAGCTCCCAGGGGCAGCTATGGCTACACCTTC
size: few
length: 15
V: TRBV6-2/TRBV6-3
J: TRBJ1-2
D: NA

CDR3: CASTNVQVLSYNEQFF
DNA: TGTGCCAGCACTAACGTACAGGTTTTATCCTACAATGAGCAGTTCTTC
size: many
length: 16
V: TRBV28
J: TRBJ2-1
D: NA

CDR3: CAISENSGSSNIQYF
DNA: TGTGCCATCAGTGAGAATAGCGGGAGTTCTAACATTCAGTACTTC
size: NA
length: 15
V: TRBV10-3
J: TRBJ2-4
D: TRBD2

CDR3: CASSQDRGTATDTQYF
DNA: TGTGCCAGCAGCCAAGATCGTGGGACTGCCACAGATACGCAGTATTTT
size: NA
length: 16
V: TRBV3-1
J: TRBJ2-3
D: NA

CDR3: CSAWGDYEQYF
DNA: TGCAGTGCATGGGGGGACTACGAGCAGTACTTC
size: NA
length: 11
V: TRBV20-1
J: TRBJ2-7
D: NA

CDR3: CASSPGVGSYNEQFF
DNA: TGTGCCAGCAGCCCCGGGGTAGGCTCCTACAATGAGCAGTTCTTC
size: many
length: 15
V: TRBV3-1
J: TRBJ2-1
D: NA